The TCR beta chain described here comes from a study of cytomegalovirus exposure and HLA in healthy donors. Primers included in the PCR were 60 Vbeta and 13 Jbeta primers. The protocol was immunoSEQ multiplex PCR, while the TCRdb copy is restricted to in-frame clones and leaves out a portion. The data contain about 140,000 clones, about 80% of them singletons. Trimming took off 8 bases at V and 2 bases at J, with 13 bases between the two ends. The CDR3 spans 13 residues. Germline V lookup: CDR1 SNHLY, CDR2 FYNNEI. This sequence originates from a man younger than 40 in good health and CMV-seronegative. Sequenced sample: PBMCs. V and J are TRBV2 and TRBJ2-7, with D maybe TRBD2 (6 bases). DNA of the CDR3: TGTGCCAGCGGAGGGGACCCTACCTACGAGCAGTACTTC. Its protein product is CASGGDPTYEQYF.